This entry is about one T cell receptor beta chain. This sample was included in a study of shared clonotypes between healthy human individuals. Study-level background: The study drew on a couple of women and three men aged 18 to 49 as donors.

A CD45RA+ naive subset and a CD45RA-negative memory subset were split from CD4+ cells. Profiled with immunoSEQ multiplex PCR; TCRdb holds only in-frame clones, not every one. This table holds around 550,000 clones, almost 97% found once. The source material was naive CD4+ T cells sorted from blood. Subset given: CD45RA+ positively selected. The TCR was taken from a woman aged 30 to 39 in good health.

The CDR3 protein is CASSFNRDRGWVTQYF. In DNA form, the CDR3 reads TGCGCCAGCAGCTTCAACCGGGACAGGGGTTGGGTGACCCAGTACTTC. The J gene is TRBJ2-5, the V gene TRBV5-1; 10 nucleotides align to TRBD1. Looked up from germline, CDR1 is SGHRS and CDR2 is YFSETQ. V lost 2 bases, J lost 7 bases, and 11 bases stayed unmatched. The CDR3 is 16 residues long.